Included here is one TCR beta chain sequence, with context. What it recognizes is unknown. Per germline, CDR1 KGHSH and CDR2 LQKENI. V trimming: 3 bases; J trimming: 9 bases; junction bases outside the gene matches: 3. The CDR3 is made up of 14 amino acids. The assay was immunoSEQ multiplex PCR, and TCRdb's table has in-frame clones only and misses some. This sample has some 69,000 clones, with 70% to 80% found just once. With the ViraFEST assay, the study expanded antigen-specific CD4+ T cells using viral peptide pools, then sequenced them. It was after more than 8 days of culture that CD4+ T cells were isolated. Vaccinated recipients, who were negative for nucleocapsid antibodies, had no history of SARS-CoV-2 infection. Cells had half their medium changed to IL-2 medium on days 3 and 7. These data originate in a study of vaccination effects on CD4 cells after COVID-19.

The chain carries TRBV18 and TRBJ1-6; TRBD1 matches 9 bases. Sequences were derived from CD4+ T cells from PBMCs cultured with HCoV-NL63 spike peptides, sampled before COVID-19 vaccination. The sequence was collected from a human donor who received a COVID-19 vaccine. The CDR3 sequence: CASSPDRGASPLHF. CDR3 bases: TGTGCCAGCTCACCGGACAGGGGCGCTTCACCCCTCCACTTT.